This T cell receptor (beta chain) was captured in a study of OX40 agonist ivuxolimab in advanced cancers. Germline V gene lookup returns CDR1 SGHDT and CDR2 YYEEEE. The CDR3 is made up of 15 amino acids. V lost 1 base and J 1 base, leaving 9 bases between the germline ends. Only in-frame clones appear in the TCRdb table, and some are missing; sequencing was by immunoSEQ multiplex PCR. Here the sample spans 100,000 or so clones, less than 90% being singletons. The sample here was CD4+ or CD8+ T cells sorted from blood, taken in a trial of the OX40 agonist ivuxolimab. The chain has TRBV5-6 and TRBJ2-4; no firm D call. This TCR came from an adult with an advanced solid tumor such as melanoma, head and neck, liver or kidney cancer. In nucleotides, the CDR3 is TGTGCCAGCAGCTTGCTGGGTATGGCCAAAAACATTCAGTACTTC. It translates to CASSLLGMAKNIQYF.